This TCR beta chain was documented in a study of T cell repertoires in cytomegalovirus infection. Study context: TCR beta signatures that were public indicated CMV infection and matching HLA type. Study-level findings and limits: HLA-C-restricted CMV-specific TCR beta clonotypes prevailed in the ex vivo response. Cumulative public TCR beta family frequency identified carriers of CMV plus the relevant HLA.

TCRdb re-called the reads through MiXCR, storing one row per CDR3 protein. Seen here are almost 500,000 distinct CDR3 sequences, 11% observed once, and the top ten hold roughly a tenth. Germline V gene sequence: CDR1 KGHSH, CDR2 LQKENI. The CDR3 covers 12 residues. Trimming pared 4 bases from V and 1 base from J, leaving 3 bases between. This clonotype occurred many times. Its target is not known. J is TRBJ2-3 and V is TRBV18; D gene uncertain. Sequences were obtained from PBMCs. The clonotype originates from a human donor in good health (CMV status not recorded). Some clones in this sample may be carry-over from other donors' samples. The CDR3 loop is CASSRRTDTQYF. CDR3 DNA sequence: TGTGCCAGCTCACGCCGCACAGATACGCAGTATTTT.